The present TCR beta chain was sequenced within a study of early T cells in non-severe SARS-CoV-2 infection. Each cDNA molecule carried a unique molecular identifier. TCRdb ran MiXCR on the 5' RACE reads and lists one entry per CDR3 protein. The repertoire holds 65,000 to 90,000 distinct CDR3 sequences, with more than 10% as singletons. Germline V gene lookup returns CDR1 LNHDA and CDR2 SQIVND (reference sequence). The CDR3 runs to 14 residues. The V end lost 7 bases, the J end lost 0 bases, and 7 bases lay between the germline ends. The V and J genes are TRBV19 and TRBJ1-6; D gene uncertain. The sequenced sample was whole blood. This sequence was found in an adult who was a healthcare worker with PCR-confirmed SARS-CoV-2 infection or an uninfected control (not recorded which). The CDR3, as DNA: TGTGCCAGTAAAGGAGTCTCCTATAATTCACCCCTCCACTTT. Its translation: CASKGVSYNSPLHF.